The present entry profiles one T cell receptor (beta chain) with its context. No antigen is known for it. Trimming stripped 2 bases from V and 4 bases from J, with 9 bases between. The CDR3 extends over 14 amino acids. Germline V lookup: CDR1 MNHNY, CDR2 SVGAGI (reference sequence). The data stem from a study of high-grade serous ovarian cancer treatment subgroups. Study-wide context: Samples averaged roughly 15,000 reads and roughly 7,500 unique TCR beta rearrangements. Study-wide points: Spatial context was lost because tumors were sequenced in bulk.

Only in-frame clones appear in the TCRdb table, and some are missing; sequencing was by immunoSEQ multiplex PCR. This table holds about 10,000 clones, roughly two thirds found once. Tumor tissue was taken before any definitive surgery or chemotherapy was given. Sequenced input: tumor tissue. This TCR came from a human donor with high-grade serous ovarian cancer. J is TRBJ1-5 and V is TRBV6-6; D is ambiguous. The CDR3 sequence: CASSYRDLNQPQHF. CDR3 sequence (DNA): TGTGCCAGCAGTTACAGGGATTTGAATCAGCCCCAGCATTTT.